A selection of T cell receptor beta chains follows, all from one sample in a study of molecular identifiers for immune sequencing clone quantification. A single record per CDR3 protein comes from TCRdb applying MiXCR to the PCR reads. The data contain about 54,000 distinct CDR3 sequences, around 27% of them singletons. Sequenced input: naive CD8+ T cells from blood, with Jurkat cell RNA spiked in. These receptors were taken from a human donor in good health. Some libraries in this study had Jurkat cell RNA spiked in. Both conserved end residues are part of each CDR3. The D gene is left open where the match is weak. Only part of the rows carry a size: once, few, many, or a class if the clone is expanded.

j_gene: TRBJ2-6
abundance: many
v_gene: TRBV14
d_gene: NA
CDR3nt: TGTGCCAGCAGCCTAGGACAGCTCTCTGGGGCCAACGTCCTGACTTTC
CDR3aa: CASSLGQLSGANVLTF

j_gene: TRBJ2-5
abundance: few
v_gene: TRBV7-6
d_gene: NA
CDR3nt: TGTGCCAGCAGCTTAGTCGCAGGGCGAGAGACCCAGTACTTC
CDR3aa: CASSLVAGRETQYF

j_gene: TRBJ1-1
abundance: many
v_gene: TRBV19
d_gene: NA
CDR3nt: TGTGCCAGTTCCGATCCCGAGAACACTGAAGCTTTCTTT
CDR3aa: CASSDPENTEAFF

j_gene: TRBJ1-2
abundance: many
v_gene: TRBV6-5
d_gene: NA
CDR3nt: TGTGCCAGCAGTTCGACCCGCTCGAGGTCGACTAACTATGGCTACACCTTC
CDR3aa: CASSSTRSRSTNYGYTF

j_gene: TRBJ2-4
abundance: many
v_gene: TRBV4-3
d_gene: NA
CDR3nt: TGCGCCAGCAGCCAAGATAGGGCGACTAGTGACATTCAGTACTTC
CDR3aa: CASSQDRATSDIQYF

j_gene: TRBJ2-5
abundance: many
v_gene: TRBV27
d_gene: NA
CDR3nt: TGTGCCAGCAGTTTTAACAGGTTCCTACAAGAGACCCAGTACTTC
CDR3aa: CASSFNRFLQETQYF

j_gene: TRBJ2-7
abundance: few
v_gene: TRBV5-4
d_gene: NA
CDR3nt: TGTGCCAGCAGCTTGGGTGTTACAGCCTACGAGCAGTACTTC
CDR3aa: CASSLGVTAYEQYF

j_gene: TRBJ1-5
abundance: few
v_gene: TRBV19
d_gene: NA
CDR3nt: TGTGCCAGTAGTTCTTTGTTCGGGCGGGGTTACGATGGCAATCAGCCCCAGCATTTT
CDR3aa: CASSSLFGRGYDGNQPQHF

j_gene: TRBJ1-1
abundance: many
v_gene: TRBV6-5
d_gene: NA
CDR3nt: TGTGCCAGCAGTTACTCGAAGGGTGGCACTGAAGCTTTCTTT
CDR3aa: CASSYSKGGTEAFF

j_gene: TRBJ2-7
abundance: once
v_gene: TRBV25-1
d_gene: NA
CDR3nt: TGTGCCAGCGGGGTAGGGGTTGGGTACGAGCAGTACTTC
CDR3aa: CASGVGVGYEQYF

j_gene: TRBJ2-6
abundance: many
v_gene: TRBV25-1
d_gene: NA
CDR3nt: TGTGCCAGCAGTGCCGGAGGGGCTGGGGCCAACGTCCTGACTTTC
CDR3aa: CASSAGGAGANVLTF

j_gene: TRBJ2-2
abundance: many
v_gene: TRBV4-3
d_gene: NA
CDR3nt: TGCGCCAGCAGCCAAGATGGGACAACGAACACCGGGGAGCTGTTTTTT
CDR3aa: CASSQDGTTNTGELFF

j_gene: TRBJ2-2
abundance: NA
v_gene: TRBV27
d_gene: NA
CDR3nt: TGTGCCAGCAGTGGGGGGGGCGGCGGGAACACCGGGGAGCCGTTTTTT
CDR3aa: CASSGGGGGNTGEPFF

j_gene: TRBJ1-1
abundance: many
v_gene: TRBV10-3
d_gene: TRBD1
CDR3nt: TGTGCCACCCTACTACAGGGGGCGAACACTGAAGCTTTCTTT
CDR3aa: CATLLQGANTEAFF

j_gene: TRBJ2-7
abundance: NA
v_gene: TRBV7-2
d_gene: NA
CDR3nt: TGTGCCAGCAGCTTGTTGGACAACTCCTACGAGCAGTACTTC
CDR3aa: CASSLLDNSYEQYF

j_gene: TRBJ2-7
abundance: many
v_gene: TRBV10-3
d_gene: TRBD1
CDR3nt: TGTGCCATCAGCGCGGACAGGTTCTCCTACGAGCAGTACTTC
CDR3aa: CAISADRFSYEQYF

j_gene: TRBJ2-1
abundance: many
v_gene: TRBV12-3/TRBV12-4
d_gene: TRBD2
CDR3nt: TGTGCCAGCAGGCCAGATGTAGCGGGACCGCCCAATGAGCAGTTCTTC
CDR3aa: CASRPDVAGPPNEQFF

j_gene: TRBJ2-5
abundance: many
v_gene: TRBV7-2
d_gene: TRBD1
CDR3nt: TGTGCCAGCAGCCCCGGGACAGAAGAGACCCAGTACTTC
CDR3aa: CASSPGTEETQYF

j_gene: TRBJ1-1
abundance: NA
v_gene: TRBV6-2/TRBV6-3
d_gene: TRBD1
CDR3nt: TGTGCCAGCGTGGACAGGGGGGACACTGAAGCTCTCTTT
CDR3aa: CASVDRGDTEALF

j_gene: TRBJ2-3
abundance: many
v_gene: TRBV29-1
d_gene: NA
CDR3nt: TGCAGCGTTGAAGTTTCAGGCAGGGGAACAGATACGCAGTATTTT
CDR3aa: CSVEVSGRGTDTQYF

j_gene: TRBJ1-6
abundance: NA
v_gene: TRBV20-1
d_gene: NA
CDR3nt: TGCAGTGCTAGAGTCCCTAATTCACCCCTCCACTTT
CDR3aa: CSARVPNSPLHF